This T cell receptor (beta chain) was sequenced in a study of cytomegalovirus exposure and HLA in healthy donors. Both 60 Vbeta primers and 13 Jbeta primers went into the PCR. Data came from immunoSEQ multiplex PCR; TCRdb stores just in-frame clones and leaves some out. The table lists 150,000 or so clones, 80% to 90% of them singletons. This clone was seen a few times. Germline values: CDR1 GTSNPN, CDR2 SVGIG (reference sequence). Trimming cost V 4 bases and J 0 bases, with 14 bases left between them. The CDR3 totals 15 residues. The specimen sequenced was PBMCs. V is TRBV30 and J is TRBJ2-3, with D perhaps TRBD2 (7 bases). The receptor comes from a woman aged 18-29 years in good health and CMV-seropositive. The CDR3: CAWTTGGGSTDTQYF. The CDR3 DNA is TGTGCCTGGACTACGGGGGGCGGCAGCACAGATACGCAGTATTTT.